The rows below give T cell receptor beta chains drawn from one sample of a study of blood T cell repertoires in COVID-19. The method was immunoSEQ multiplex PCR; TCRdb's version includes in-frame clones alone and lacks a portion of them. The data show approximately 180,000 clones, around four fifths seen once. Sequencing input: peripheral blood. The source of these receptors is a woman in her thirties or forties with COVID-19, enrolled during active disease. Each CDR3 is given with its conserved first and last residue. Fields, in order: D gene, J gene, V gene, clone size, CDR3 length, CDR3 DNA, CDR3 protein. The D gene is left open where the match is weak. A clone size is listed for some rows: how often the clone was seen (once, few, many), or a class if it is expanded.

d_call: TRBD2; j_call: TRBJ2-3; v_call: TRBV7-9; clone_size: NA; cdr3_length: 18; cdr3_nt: TGTGCCAGCAGCTTAGGGCAAGGTGGACTAGCGGGGACAGATACGCAGTATTTT; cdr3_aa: CASSLGQGGLAGTDTQYF
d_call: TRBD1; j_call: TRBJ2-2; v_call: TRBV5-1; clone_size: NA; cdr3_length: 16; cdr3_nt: TGCGCCAGCAGCTCCGGACAGGGGGCGAACACCGGGGAGCTGTTTTTT; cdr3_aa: CASSSGQGANTGELFF
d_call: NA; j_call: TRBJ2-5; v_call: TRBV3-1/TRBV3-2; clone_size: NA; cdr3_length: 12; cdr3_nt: TGTGCCAGCAGCCAAGACAAAGAGACCCAGTACTTC; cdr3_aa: CASSQDKETQYF
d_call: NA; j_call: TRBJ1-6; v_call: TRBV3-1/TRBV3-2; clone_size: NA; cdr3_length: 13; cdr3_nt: TGTGCCATCGTTAATGCGGTAAACTCACCCCTCCACTTT; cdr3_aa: CAIVNAVNSPLHF
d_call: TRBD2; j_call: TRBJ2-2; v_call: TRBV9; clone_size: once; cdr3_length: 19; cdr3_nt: TGTGCCAGCAGCGTAGGGGCGGGAGGGTCCGGCGGGAACACCGGGGAGCTGTTTTTT; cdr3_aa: CASSVGAGGSGGNTGELFF
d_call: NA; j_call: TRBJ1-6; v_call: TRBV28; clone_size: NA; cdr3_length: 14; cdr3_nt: TGTGCCAGCAGTTTTGCGGTGGTCTATTCACCCCTCCACTTT; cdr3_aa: CASSFAVVYSPLHF
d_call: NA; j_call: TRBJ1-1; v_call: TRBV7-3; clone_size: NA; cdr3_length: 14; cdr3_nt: TGTGCCAGCAGCTTAACGGACCAGGGAACTGAAGCTTTCTTT; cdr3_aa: CASSLTDQGTEAFF
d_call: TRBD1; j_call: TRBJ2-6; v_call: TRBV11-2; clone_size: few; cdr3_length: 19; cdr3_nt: TGTGCCAGCAGCTTAGTCGGTGGGACAGGGATTGCTGGGGCCAACGTCCTGACTTTC; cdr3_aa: CASSLVGGTGIAGANVLTF
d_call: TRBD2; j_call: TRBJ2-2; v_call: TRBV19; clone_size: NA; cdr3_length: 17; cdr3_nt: TGTGCCAGTACTCTGACTAGCGGGGGCGCGAACACCGGGGAGCTGTTTTTT; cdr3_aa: CASTLTSGGANTGELFF
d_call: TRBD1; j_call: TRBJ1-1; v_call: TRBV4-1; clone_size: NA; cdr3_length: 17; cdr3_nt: TGCGCCAGCAGCCAAGCCCGACAGGGGGTAAGTCACACTGAAGCTTTCTTT; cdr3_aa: CASSQARQGVSHTEAFF
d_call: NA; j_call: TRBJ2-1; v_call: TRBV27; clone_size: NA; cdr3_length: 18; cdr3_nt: TGTGCCAGCAGTTTATCAGTCGGCGGTAGGCAGTCCTACAATGAGCAGTTCTTC; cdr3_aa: CASSLSVGGRQSYNEQFF
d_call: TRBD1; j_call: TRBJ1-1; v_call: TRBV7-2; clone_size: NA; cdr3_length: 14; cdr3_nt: TGTGCCAGCAGCCACAGGGGCATGAACACTGAAGCTTTCTTT; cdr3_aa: CASSHRGMNTEAFF
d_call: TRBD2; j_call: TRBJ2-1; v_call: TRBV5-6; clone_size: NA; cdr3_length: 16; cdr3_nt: TGTGCCAGTCGCTCCGGGCTAGCGGGGACCTACAATGAGCAGTTCTTC; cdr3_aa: CASRSGLAGTYNEQFF
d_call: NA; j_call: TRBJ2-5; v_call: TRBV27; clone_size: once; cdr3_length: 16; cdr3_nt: TGTGCCAGCAGAAAACTAAAACAGGATCACCAAGAGACCCAGTACTTC; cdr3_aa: CASRKLKQDHQETQYF
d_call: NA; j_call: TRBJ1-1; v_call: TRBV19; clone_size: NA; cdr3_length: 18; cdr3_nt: TGTGCCAGTAGTATCTCCAGAAAGCCGGGACACATGAACACTGAAGCTTTCTTT; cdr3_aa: CASSISRKPGHMNTEAFF
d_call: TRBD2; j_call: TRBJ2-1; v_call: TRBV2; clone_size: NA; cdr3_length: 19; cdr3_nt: TGTGCCAGCAGTGTCCTCGTTTTTCCAGCGGGGAGCTCCTACAATGAGCAGTTCTTC; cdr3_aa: CASSVLVFPAGSSYNEQFF
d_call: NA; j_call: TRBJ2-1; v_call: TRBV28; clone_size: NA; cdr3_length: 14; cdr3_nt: TGTGCCAGCAGGTTGACTTTTGCGGGCAATGAGCAGTTCTTC; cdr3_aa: CASRLTFAGNEQFF
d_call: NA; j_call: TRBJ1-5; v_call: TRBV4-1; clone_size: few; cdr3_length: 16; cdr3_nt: TGCGCCAGCAGCCAAGAGGGCACAGAGAGCAATCAGCCCCAGCATTTT; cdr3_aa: CASSQEGTESNQPQHF
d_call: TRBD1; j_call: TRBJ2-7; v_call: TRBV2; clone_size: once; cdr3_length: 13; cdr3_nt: TGTGCCAGCAGGCAACAGGGGATCTACGAGCAGTACTTC; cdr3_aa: CASRQQGIYEQYF
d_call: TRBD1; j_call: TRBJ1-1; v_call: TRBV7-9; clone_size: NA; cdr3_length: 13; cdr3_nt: TGTGCCAGCATTTCGGGACAGGGGACTGAAGCTTTCTTT; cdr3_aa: CASISGQGTEAFF
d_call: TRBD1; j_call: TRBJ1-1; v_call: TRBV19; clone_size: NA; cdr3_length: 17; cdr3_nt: TGTGCCAGTAGTATAGCCGCCTCGGGACAGGGGAACACTGAAGCTTTCTTT; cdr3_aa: CASSIAASGQGNTEAFF
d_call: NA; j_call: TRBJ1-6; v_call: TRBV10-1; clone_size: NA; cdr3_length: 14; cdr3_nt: TGCGCCAGCAGTGAGTCGAGTCAGGATTCACCCCTCCACTTT; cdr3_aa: CASSESSQDSPLHF
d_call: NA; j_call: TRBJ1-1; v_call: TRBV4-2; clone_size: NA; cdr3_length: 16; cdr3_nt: TGTGCCAGCAGCCAAGATCTTTACAGCATGAACACTGAAGCTTTCTTT; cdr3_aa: CASSQDLYSMNTEAFF
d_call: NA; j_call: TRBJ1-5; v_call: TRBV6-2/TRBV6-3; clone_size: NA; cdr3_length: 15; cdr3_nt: TGTGCCAGCAGTTACGGCGGCGCCGGCAATCAGCCCCAGCATTTT; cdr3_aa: CASSYGGAGNQPQHF
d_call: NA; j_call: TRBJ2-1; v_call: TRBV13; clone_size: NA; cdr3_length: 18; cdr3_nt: TGTGCCAGCCGGGATGCTTATGGTTACGCGGGATTGGACAATGAGCAGTTCTTC; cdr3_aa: CASRDAYGYAGLDNEQFF
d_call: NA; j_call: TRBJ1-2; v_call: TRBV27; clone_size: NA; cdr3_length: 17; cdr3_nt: TGTGCCAGCAGTTTGAGGCAGCTAGGAAAAACAAACTATGGCTACACCTTC; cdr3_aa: CASSLRQLGKTNYGYTF
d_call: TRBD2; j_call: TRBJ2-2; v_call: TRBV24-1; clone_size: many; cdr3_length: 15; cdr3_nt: TGTGCCACCAGTGATTTACTAGCGGACACCGGGGAGCTGTTTTTT; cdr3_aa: CATSDLLADTGELFF
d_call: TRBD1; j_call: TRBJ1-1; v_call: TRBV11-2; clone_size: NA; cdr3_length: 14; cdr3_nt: TGTGCCAGCAGCCAAGACAGGGGGAAGAGTGAAGCTTTCTTT; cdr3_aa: CASSQDRGKSEAFF
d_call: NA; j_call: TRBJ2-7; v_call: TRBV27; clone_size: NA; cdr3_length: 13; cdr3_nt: TGTGCCACCTCGGACAAGCCCTCCTACGAGCAGTACTTC; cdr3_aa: CATSDKPSYEQYF
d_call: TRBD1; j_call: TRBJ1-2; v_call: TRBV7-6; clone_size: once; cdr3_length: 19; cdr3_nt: TGTGCCAGCAGCTTAGAGTCACCGGGACAGGCGAGCATTAACTATGGCTACACCTTC; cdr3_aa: CASSLESPGQASINYGYTF
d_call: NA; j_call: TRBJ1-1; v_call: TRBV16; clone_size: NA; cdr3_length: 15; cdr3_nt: TGTGCCAGCAGCCAATCGGGGGCGGGGGACACTGAAGCTTTCTTT; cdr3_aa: CASSQSGAGDTEAFF
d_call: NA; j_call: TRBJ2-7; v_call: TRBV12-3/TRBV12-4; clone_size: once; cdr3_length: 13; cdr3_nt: TGTGCCAGCACCCTCCAAACGACATACGAGCAGTACTTC; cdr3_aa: CASTLQTTYEQYF
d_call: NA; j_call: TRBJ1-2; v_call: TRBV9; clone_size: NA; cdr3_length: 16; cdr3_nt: TGTGCCAGCAGCGGGCGTATCGTCACAGGAGACTATGGCTACACCTTC; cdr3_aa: CASSGRIVTGDYGYTF
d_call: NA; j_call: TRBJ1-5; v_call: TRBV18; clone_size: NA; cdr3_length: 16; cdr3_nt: TGTGCCAGCTCATTTTCAGCGGCAGGGGACAATCAGCCCCAGCATTTT; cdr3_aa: CASSFSAAGDNQPQHF
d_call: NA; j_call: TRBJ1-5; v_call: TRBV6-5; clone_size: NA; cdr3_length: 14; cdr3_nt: TGTGCCAGCAGTCCAGGGATTAGCAATCAGCCCCAGCATTTT; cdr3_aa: CASSPGISNQPQHF
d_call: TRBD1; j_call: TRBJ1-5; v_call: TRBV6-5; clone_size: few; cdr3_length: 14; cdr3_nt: TGTGCCAGCAGTCCGGGACAGGGGGCTGAGCCCCAGCATTTT; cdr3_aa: CASSPGQGAEPQHF
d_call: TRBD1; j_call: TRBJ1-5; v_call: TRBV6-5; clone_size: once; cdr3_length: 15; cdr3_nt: TGTGCCAGCAGTTACGCAGGGGGCGGGAATCAGCCCCAGCATTTT; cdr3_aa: CASSYAGGGNQPQHF
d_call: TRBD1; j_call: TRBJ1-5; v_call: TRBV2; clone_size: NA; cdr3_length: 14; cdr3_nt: TGTGCCAGCAGTTTCGACAGGGATTATCAGCCCCAGCATTTT; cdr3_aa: CASSFDRDYQPQHF
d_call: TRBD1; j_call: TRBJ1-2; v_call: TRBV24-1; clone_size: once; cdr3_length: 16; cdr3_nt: TGTGCCACCAGTGCGGCGGCGGACAGGGGAGTATATGGCTACACCTTC; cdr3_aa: CATSAAADRGVYGYTF
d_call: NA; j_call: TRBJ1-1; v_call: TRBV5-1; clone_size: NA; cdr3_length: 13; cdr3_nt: TGCGCCAGCAGCGTAGGGACAAGGACTGAAGCTTTCTTT; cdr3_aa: CASSVGTRTEAFF
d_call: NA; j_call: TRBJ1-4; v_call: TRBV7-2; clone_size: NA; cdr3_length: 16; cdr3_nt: TGTGCCAGCAGCTTAGTGGGGGCCCTAGGTCGGGAAAAACTGTTTTTT; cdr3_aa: CASSLVGALGREKLFF
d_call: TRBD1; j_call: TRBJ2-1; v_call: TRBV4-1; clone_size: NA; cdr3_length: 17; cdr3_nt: TGCGCCAGCAGCCAAGACGCGTCGCAGGGGGCGTACAATGAGCAGTTCTTC; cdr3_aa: CASSQDASQGAYNEQFF
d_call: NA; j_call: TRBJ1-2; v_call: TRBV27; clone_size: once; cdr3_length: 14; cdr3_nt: TGTGCCAGCAGTTCTTTAGAGACAGTTAGCCACTACACCTTC; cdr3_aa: CASSSLETVSHYTF
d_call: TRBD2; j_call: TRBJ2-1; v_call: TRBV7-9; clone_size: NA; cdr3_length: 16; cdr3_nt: TGTGCCTGCCCCCTAGGCGTAGCGGGGGGGCGAAATGAGCAGTTCTTC; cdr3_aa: CACPLGVAGGRNEQFF
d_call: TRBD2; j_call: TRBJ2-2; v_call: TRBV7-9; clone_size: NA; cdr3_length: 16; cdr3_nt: TGTGCCAGCAGCCCCTTGGGGACTACCAACACCGGGGAGCTGTTTTTT; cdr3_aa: CASSPLGTTNTGELFF
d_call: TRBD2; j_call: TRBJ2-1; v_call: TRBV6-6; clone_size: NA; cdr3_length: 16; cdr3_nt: TGTGCCGCAAAGAAGGGACTAGCGGGAGGGGCCCTTGGGCAGTTCTTC; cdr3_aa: CAAKKGLAGGALGQFF
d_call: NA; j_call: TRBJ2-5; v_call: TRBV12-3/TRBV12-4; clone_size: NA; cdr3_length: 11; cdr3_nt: TGTGCCAGCCAGGGGTTAGAGACCCAGTACTTC; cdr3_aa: CASQGLETQYF
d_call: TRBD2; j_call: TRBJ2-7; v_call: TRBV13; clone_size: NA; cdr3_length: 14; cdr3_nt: TGTGCCAGCAGTCGTGTAGCGGGGGGCCACGAGCAGTACTTC; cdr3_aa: CASSRVAGGHEQYF